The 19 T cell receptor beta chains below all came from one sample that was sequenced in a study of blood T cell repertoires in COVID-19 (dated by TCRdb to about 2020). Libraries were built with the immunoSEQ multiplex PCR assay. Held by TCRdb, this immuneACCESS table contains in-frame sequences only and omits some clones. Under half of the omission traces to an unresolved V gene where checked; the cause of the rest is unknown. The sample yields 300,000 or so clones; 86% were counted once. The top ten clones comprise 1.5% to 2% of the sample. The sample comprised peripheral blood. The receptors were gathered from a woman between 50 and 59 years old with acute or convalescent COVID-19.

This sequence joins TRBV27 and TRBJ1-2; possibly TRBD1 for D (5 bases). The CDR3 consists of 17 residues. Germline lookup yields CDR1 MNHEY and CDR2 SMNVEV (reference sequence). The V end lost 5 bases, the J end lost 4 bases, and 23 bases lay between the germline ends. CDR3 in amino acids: CASSPVVGGGRSYGYTF. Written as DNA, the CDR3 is TGTGCCAGCAGTCCTGTCGTTGGCGGGGGGAGATCCTATGGCTACACCTTC.

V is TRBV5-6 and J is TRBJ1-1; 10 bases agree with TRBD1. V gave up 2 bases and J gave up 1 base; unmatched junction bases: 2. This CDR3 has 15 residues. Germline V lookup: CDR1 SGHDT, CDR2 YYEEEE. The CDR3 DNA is TGTGCCAGCAGCTTCCGGGACAGGGGGAACACTGAAGCTTTCTTT. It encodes CASSFRDRGNTEAFF.

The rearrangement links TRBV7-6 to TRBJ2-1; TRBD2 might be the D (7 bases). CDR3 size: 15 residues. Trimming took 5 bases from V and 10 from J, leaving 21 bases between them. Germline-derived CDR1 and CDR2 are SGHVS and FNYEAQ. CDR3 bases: TGTGCCAGCAGCCGCGGCGTGGCGGGGGCCGGAGAGCAGTTCTTC. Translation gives CASSRGVAGAGEQFF.

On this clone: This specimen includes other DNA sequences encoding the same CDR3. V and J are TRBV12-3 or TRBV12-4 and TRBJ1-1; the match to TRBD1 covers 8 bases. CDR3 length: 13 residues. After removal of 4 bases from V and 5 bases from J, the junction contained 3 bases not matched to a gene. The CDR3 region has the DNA TGTGCCAGCAGTTCAACAGGGGGGACTGAAGCTTTCTTT. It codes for CASSSTGGTEAFF.

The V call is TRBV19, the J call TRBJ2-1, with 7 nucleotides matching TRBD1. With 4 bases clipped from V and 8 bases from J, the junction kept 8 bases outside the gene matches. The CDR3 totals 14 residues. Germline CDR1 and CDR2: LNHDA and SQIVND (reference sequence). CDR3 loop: CASSTYRGHDEQFF. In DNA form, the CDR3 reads TGTGCCAGTAGTACCTACAGGGGTCACGATGAGCAGTTCTTC.

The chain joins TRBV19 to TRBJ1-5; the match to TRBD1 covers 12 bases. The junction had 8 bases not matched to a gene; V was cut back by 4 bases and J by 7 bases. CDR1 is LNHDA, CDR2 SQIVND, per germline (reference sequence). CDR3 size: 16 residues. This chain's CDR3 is CASSTLGQGAPQPQHF. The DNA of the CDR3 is TGTGCCAGTAGTACCCTGGGACAGGGGGCTCCGCAGCCCCAGCATTTT.

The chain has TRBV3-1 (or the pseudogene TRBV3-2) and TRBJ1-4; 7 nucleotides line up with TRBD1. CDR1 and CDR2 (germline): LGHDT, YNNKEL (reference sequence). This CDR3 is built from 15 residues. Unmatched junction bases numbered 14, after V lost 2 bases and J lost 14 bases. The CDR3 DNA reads TGTGCCAGCAGCCAAACAACCAGGGGGATAGAGTATCTGTTTTTT. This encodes CASSQTTRGIEYLFF.

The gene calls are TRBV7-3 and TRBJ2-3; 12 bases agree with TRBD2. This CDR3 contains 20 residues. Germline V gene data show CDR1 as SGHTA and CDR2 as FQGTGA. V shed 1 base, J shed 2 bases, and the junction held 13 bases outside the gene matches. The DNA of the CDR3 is TGTGCCAGCAGCTTAATTGGTTCTAGCGGGAGGGGGCCGGTCACAGATACGCAGTATTTT. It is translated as CASSLIGSSGRGPVTDTQYF. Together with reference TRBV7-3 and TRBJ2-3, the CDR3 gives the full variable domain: GAGVSQTPSNKVTEKGKYVELRCDPISGHTALYWYRQSLGQGPEFLIYFQGTGAADDSGLPNDRFFAVRPEGSVSTLKIQRTERGDSAVYLCASSLIGSSGRGPVTDTQYFGPGTRLTVL.

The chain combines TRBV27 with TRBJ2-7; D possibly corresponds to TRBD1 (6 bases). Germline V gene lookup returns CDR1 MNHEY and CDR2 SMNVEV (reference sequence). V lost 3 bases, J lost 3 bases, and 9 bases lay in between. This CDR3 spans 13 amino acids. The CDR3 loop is CASSLGRGYEQYF. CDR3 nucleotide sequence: TGTGCCAGCAGTTTGGGCAGGGGCTACGAGCAGTACTTC.

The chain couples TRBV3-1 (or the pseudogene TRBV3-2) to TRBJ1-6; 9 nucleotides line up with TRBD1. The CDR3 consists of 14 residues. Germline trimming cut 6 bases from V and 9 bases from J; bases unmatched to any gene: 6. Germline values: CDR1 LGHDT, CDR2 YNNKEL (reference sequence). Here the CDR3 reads CASSDRGYRSPLHF. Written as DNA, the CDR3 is TGTGCCAGCAGTGACAGGGGGTATCGTTCACCCCTCCACTTT.

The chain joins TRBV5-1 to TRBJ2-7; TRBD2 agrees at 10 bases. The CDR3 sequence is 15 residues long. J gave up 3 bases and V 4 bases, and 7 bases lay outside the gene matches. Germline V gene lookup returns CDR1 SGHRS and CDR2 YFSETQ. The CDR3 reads CASSPGLATSYEQYF. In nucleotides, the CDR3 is TGCGCCAGCAGCCCGGGACTAGCGACCAGCTACGAGCAGTACTTC.

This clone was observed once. CDR3 DNA sequence: TGTGCCAGCAGTTTAGGCGGGCGGGGGGCAGATACGCAGTATTTT. It yields the protein CASSLGGRGADTQYF. The gene calls are TRBV28 and TRBJ2-3; the match to TRBD2 covers 8 bases. Germline assignment: CDR1 MDHEN and CDR2 SYDVKM. This CDR3 has 15 residues. The J segment lost 4 bases and the V segment lost 2 bases, leaving 5 bases of the junction unmatched.

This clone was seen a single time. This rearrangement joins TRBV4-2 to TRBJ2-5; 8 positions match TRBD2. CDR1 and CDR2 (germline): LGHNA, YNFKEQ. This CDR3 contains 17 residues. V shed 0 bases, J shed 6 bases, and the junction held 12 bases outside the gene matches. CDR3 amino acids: CASSQEWGREGRKTQYF. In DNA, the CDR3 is TGTGCCAGCAGCCAAGAGTGGGGACGGGAGGGCCGGAAGACCCAGTACTTC.

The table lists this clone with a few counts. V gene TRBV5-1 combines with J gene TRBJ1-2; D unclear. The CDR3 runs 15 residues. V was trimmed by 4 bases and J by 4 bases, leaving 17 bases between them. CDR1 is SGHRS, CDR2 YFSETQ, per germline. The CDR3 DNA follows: TGCGCCAGCAGCCCCCGGGGAGGGTTCCCCTATGGCTACACCTTC. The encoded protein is CASSPRGGFPYGYTF.

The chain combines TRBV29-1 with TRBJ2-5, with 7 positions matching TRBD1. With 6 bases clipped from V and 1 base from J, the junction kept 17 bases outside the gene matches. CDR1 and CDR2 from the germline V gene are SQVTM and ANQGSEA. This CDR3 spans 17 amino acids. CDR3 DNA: TGCAGCGTCCTCCCGCGAGTGGCAGGGGGTTTCCAAGAGACCCAGTACTTC. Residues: CSVLPRVAGGFQETQYF.

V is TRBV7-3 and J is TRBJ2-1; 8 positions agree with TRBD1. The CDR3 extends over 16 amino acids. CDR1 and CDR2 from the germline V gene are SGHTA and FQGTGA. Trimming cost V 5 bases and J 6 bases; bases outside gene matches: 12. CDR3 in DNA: TGTGCCAGCAGCGTACTACCGGGACAGGATCCCAATGAGCAGTTCTTC. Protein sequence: CASSVLPGQDPNEQFF.

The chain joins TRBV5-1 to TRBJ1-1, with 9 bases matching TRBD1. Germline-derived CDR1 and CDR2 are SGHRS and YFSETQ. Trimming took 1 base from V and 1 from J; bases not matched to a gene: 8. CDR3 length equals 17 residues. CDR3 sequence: CASSLRGPGQGNTEAFF. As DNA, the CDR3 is TGCGCCAGCAGCTTGCGGGGACCGGGACAGGGGAACACTGAAGCTTTCTTT. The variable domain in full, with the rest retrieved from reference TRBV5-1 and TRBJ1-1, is KAGVTQTPRYLIKTRGQQVTLSCSPISGHRSVSWYQQTPGQGLQFLFEYFSETQRNKGNFPGRFSGRQFSNSRSEMNVSTLELGDSALYLCASSLRGPGQGNTEAFFGQGTRLTVV.

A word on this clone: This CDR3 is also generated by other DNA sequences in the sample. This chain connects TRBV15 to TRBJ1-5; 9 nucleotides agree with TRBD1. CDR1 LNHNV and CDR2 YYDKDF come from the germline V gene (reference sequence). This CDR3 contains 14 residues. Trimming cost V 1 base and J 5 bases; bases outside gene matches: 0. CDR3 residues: CATSRGQGDQPQHF. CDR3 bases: TGTGCCACCAGCAGAGGACAGGGGGATCAGCCCCAGCATTTT.

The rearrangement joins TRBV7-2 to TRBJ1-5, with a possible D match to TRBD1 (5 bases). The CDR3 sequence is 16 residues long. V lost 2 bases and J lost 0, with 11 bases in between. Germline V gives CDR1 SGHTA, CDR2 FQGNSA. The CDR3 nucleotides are TGTGCCAGCAGCTTACAGTGGGGCTATAGCAATCAGCCCCAGCATTTT. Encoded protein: CASSLQWGYSNQPQHF.